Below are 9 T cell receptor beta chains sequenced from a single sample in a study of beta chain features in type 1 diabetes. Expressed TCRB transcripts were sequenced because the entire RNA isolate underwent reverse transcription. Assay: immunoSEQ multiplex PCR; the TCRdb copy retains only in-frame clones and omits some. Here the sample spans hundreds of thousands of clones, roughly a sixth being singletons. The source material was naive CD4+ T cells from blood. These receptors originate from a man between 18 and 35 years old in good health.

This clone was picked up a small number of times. Here the CDR3 DNA reads TGCAGCGTTGTAAGGGGAGGGACAGGGAGCAATGAGCAGTTCTTC. This sequence encodes CSVVRGGTGSNEQFF. The rearrangement links TRBV29-1 to TRBJ2-1; 9 bases align to TRBD1. The germline V gene encodes CDR1 SQVTM and CDR2 ANQGSEA. The CDR3 runs 15 residues. Trimming took 4 bases from V and 6 from J; bases not matched to a gene: 10.

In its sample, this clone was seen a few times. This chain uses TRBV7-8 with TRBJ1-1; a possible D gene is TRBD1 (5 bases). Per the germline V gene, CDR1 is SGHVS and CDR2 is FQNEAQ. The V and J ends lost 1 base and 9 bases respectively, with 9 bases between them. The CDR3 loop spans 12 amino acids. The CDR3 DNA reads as TGTGCCAGCAGCTTAGGCGACAGTAAAGCTTTCTTT. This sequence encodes CASSLGDSKAFF.

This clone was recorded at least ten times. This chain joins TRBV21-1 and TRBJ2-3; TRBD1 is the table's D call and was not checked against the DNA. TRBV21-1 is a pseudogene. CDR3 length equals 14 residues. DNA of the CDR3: TGTGCCAGCAGCAAATTTCAAAACACAGATACGCAGTATTTT. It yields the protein CASSKFQNTDTQYF.

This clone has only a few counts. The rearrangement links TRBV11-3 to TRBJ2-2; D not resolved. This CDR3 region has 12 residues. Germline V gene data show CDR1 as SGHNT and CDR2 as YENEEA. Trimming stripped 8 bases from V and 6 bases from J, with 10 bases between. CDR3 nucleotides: TGTGCCAGCGGCCGGGTGGCCGGGGAGCTGTTTTTT. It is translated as CASGRVAGELFF.

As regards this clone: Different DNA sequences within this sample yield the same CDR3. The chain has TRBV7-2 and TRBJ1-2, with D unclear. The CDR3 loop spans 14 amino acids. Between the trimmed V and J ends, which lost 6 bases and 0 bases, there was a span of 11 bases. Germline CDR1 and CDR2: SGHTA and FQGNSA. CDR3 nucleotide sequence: TGTGCCAGCAGAACCGGAGGGACTAACTATGGCTACACCTTC. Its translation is CASRTGGTNYGYTF.

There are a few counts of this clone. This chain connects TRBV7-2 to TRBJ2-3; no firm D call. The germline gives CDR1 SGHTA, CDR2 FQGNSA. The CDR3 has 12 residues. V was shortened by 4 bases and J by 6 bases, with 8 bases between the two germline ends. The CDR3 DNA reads TGTGCCAGCAGCTCAAGGTGGGATACGCAGTATTTT. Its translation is CASSSRWDTQYF.

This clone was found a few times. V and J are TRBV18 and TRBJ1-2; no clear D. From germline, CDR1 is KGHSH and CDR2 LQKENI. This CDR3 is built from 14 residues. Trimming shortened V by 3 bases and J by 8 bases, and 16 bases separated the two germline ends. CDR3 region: CASSPGGGLGGYTF. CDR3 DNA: TGTGCCAGCTCACCTGGCGGAGGGCTGGGCGGCTACACCTTC.

DNA of the CDR3: TGTGCCAGCTCACCACGGGGACAGGGATCGAAAGAGCAGTACTTC. Protein sequence: CASSPRGQGSKEQYF. The V and J genes are TRBV18 and TRBJ2-7, with 9 nucleotides matching TRBD1. CDR3 size: 15 residues. CDR1 is KGHSH, CDR2 LQKENI, per germline. V shed 1 base and J 7 bases; nucleotides not matched to a gene: 8.

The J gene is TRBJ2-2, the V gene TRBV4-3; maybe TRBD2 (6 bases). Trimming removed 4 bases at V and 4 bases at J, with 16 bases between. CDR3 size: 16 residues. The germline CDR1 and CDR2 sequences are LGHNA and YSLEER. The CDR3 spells CASSPPGLPSTGELFF. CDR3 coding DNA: TGCGCCAGCAGCCCCCCGGGACTCCCGAGCACCGGGGAGCTGTTTTTT.